The 16 T cell receptor beta chains below come from one sample, sequenced in a study of shared T cell receptors in the human thymus (dated by TCRdb to the early 2020s). Libraries were built with the immunoSEQ multiplex PCR assay. TCRdb's version of the immuneACCESS table is confined to in-frame rearrangements and falls short of the full clone set. An unresolved V gene accounts for under half of the shortfall where checked; the remainder is of unknown origin. The table for this sample lists about 380,000 clones; 95% of them were counted only once. The ten biggest clones cover approximately 0.018% of the sample. Source material: thymocytes. The source of these receptors is a human donor.

The chain joins TRBV7-9 to TRBJ2-7, with D hard to call. Germline V gives CDR1 SEHNR, CDR2 FQNEAQ (reference sequence). With 1 base removed from V and 3 bases from J, the gap between germline ends came to 10 bases. CDR3 size: 14 residues. The CDR3 DNA sequence: TGTGCCAGCAGCTTAGGTCGGCCGTACTACGAGCAGTACTTC. It yields the protein CASSLGRPYYEQYF.

The genes are TRBV19 and TRBJ1-2, with D possibly being TRBD1 (6 bases). The CDR3 covers 16 residues. Germline CDR1 is LNHDA and CDR2 is SQIVND (reference sequence). V was shortened by 0 bases and J by 4 bases, with 15 bases between the two germline ends. The CDR3 region has the DNA TGTGCCAGTAGTATAGAGGGCAGGGGAAGATGCTATGGCTACACCTTC. Translated: CASSIEGRGRCYGYTF.

DNA for the CDR3: TGTGCCAGCAGCTTGATCGAGCGGGAGGAGGATGAGCAGTTCTTC. It is translated as CASSLIEREEDEQFF. The V gene is TRBV5-8, the J gene TRBJ2-1; 9 positions match TRBD2. Germline values: CDR1 SGHTS, CDR2 YDEGEE. The CDR3 extends over 15 amino acids. With V trimmed by 1 base and J by 8 bases, 7 bases remained unmatched.

The chain carries TRBV5-4 and TRBJ2-7, with 9 bases aligning to TRBD2. The trim removed 2 bases at V and 3 bases at J, leaving 6 bases unmatched. The CDR3 runs 15 residues. CDR1 SGHNT and CDR2 YYREEE come from the germline V gene (reference sequence). Here the CDR3 DNA reads TGTGCCAGCAGCTTTAGACTAGCGGAAAACTACGAGCAGTACTTC. Protein: CASSFRLAENYEQYF.

This rearrangement joins TRBV30 to TRBJ2-7, with D maybe TRBD2 (5 bases). The CDR3 is 16 amino acids. The ends were cut back, 0 bases at V and 1 base at J, with 16 bases in the middle. The germline V gene has CDR1 GTSNPN and CDR2 SVGIG (reference sequence). CDR3 region: CAWSVLGIGRSYEQYF. The CDR3 nucleotides are TGTGCCTGGAGTGTACTTGGGATAGGGAGATCCTACGAGCAGTACTTC.

The gene calls are TRBV28 and TRBJ2-7; D assignment may be TRBD1 or TRBD2 (6 bases each). Germline V gives CDR1 MDHEN, CDR2 SYDVKM. Trimming took 2 bases from V and 3 from J, leaving 11 bases between them. The CDR3 covers 14 residues. CDR3 amino acids: CASSLRGENYEQYF. CDR3 in DNA: TGTGCCAGCAGTTTAAGGGGGGAAAACTACGAGCAGTACTTC.

The chain has TRBV18 and TRBJ2-5, with TRBD2 identical over 9 bases. The CDR3 runs to 22 residues. V lost 3 bases and J lost 5; bases outside the gene matches: 28. Germline-derived CDR1 and CDR2 are KGHSH and LQKENI. CDR3 coding DNA: TGTGCCAGCTCACCCCGGGGCCCTGTGTTCGTTAATAGCGGGAGAGGCCACGAGACCCAGTACTTC. This gives the protein CASSPRGPVFVNSGRGHETQYF.

The CDR3 here is CASSPKEIGGHYTF. The CDR3 DNA is TGTGCCAGCAGCCCTAAGGAGATTGGGGGACACTACACCTTC. This sequence joins TRBV9 and TRBJ1-2; a possible D gene is TRBD1 (6 bases). V was cut by 4 bases and J by 10 bases, with 20 bases left in between. This CDR3 comprises 14 residues. CDR1 is SGDLS, CDR2 YYNGEE, per germline.

This clone was counted once. V and J are TRBV13 and TRBJ2-3; D is unclear. Trimming left V 0 bases short and J 1 base short, with 11 bases between. The germline V gene has CDR1 PRHDT and CDR2 FYEKMQ (reference sequence). The CDR3 length is 16 residues. The CDR3 sequence: CASSLGYPRGTDTQYF. CDR3 bases: TGTGCCAGCAGCTTAGGCTACCCTAGGGGCACAGATACGCAGTATTTT.

The V call is TRBV28, the J call TRBJ1-2, with no clear D. Germline loops: CDR1 MDHEN, CDR2 SYDVKM. CDR3 length: 18 residues. V was cut by 10 bases and J by 0 bases, with 27 bases left in between. CDR3 nucleotides: TGTGCCACTCCCCGAGACACTCCTGGCCTTGGAGCTAACTATGGCTACACCTTC. This sequence encodes CATPRDTPGLGANYGYTF.

V usage is TRBV29-1 and J usage is TRBJ2-1; D remains unclear. V lost 6 bases, J lost 6 bases, and 24 bases lay in between. The CDR3 is made up of 16 amino acids. From germline, CDR1 is SQVTM and CDR2 ANQGSEA. CDR3 DNA: TGCAGCGTGATCTGGGCCATAAATCTCCTCGTCAATGAGCAGTTCTTC. Residues: CSVIWAINLLVNEQFF.

The chain uses TRBV15 and TRBJ1-5; D gene ambiguous. Trimming pared 2 bases from V and 7 bases from J, leaving 12 bases between. Germline loops: CDR1 LNHNV, CDR2 YYDKDF (reference sequence). The CDR3 has 14 residues. The CDR3 reads CATSRQTREQPQHF. The DNA of the CDR3 is TGTGCCACCAGCAGACAGACCCGAGAGCAGCCCCAGCATTTT. Using reference TRBV15 and TRBJ1-5 for the parts outside the CDR3, the full variable domain is DAMVIQNPRYQVTQFGKPVTLSCSQTLNHNVMYWYQQKSSQAPKLLFHYYDKDFNNEADTPDNFQSRRPNTSFCFLDIRSPGLGDTAMYLCATSRQTREQPQHFGDGTRLSIL.

The V call is TRBV27, the J call TRBJ2-3; the match to TRBD2 covers 8 bases. The CDR3 is 15 amino acids. V lost 8 bases to trimming and J lost 1 base; unmatched junction nucleotides: 8. The germline gives CDR1 MNHEY, CDR2 SMNVEV (reference sequence). DNA for the CDR3: TGTGCCAGCTCGGAGCGGGAGAGGGGCACAGATACGCAGTATTTT. Amino acid sequence: CASSERERGTDTQYF.

The chain links TRBV5-1 to TRBJ2-7; D is possibly TRBD2 (6 bases). Per germline, CDR1 SGHRS and CDR2 YFSETQ. This CDR3 has 14 amino acids. The V gene lost 4 bases and the J gene lost 5 bases, with 16 bases spanning the gap. CDR3 sequence: CASSQSPGSNEQYF. In DNA, the CDR3 is TGCGCCAGCAGCCAGTCCCCCGGGAGCAACGAGCAGTACTTC.

The V call is TRBV27, the J call TRBJ1-2, with 7 bases identical to TRBD1. The CDR3 is made up of 17 amino acids. CDR1 MNHEY and CDR2 SMNVEV come from the germline V gene (reference sequence). The V segment lost 4 bases and the J segment 4 bases; nucleotides outside the gene matches: 15. The CDR3 DNA sequence: TGTGCCAGCAGTTCTATATTCCCCCCAGCAGGGGGCTATGGCTACACCTTC. This gives the protein CASSSIFPPAGGYGYTF.

The V gene is TRBV6-1, the J gene TRBJ2-2; 7 bases fit TRBD1. CDR1 is MNHNS and CDR2 is SASEGT in the germline V gene. The CDR3 runs 17 residues. With 4 bases clipped from V and 5 bases from J, the junction kept 13 bases outside the gene matches. The CDR3 loop is CASSGQGRGLRTGELFF. The CDR3, as DNA: TGTGCCAGCAGTGGACAGGGAAGAGGACTCCGGACCGGGGAGCTGTTTTTT.